This T cell receptor (beta chain) was identified in a study of blood T cell repertoires in COVID-19. At the level of the study: Sources were T cells, B-cell-depleted T cells, or PBMCs; the material itself was cDNA or gDNA.

CDR3 length: 13 residues. The V gene lost 7 bases and the J gene lost 1 base, with 10 bases spanning the gap. Clones were sequenced by immunoSEQ multiplex PCR, and TCRdb holds only the in-frame ones, with some missing. Of some 190,000 clones listed, around 85% are singletons. The sequence came from a person aged 65 to 85 with COVID-19, enrolled during active disease. The J gene is TRBJ1-1, the V gene TRBV12-3 or TRBV12-4; a weak D match, TRBD1 (5 bases). The sequenced sample was peripheral blood. CDR3 sequence reads: CASNRMRNTEAFF. The CDR3 DNA sequence: TGTGCCAGCAACAGGATGCGGAACACTGAAGCTTTCTTT.